Here is one T cell receptor (beta chain) with its context. The V gene's germline CDR1 is ENHRY and CDR2 SYGVKD. The CDR3 extends over 14 amino acids. Germline trimming cut 2 bases from V and 5 bases from J; bases unmatched to any gene: 6. This record belongs to a study of blood T cell repertoires in COVID-19. Study details: Researchers got acute and convalescent COVID-19 samples from the United States, Italy and Spain.

Sequencing was performed with immunoSEQ multiplex PCR; in TCRdb, only in-frame clones are kept and a portion is missing. The sample has about 160,000 clones; approximately 87% are singletons. The sequence was obtained from a woman in her 70s with COVID-19, enrolled during active disease. The sample taken for sequencing was peripheral blood. This chain connects TRBV10-3 to TRBJ2-7, with 7 positions matching TRBD1. Here the CDR3 DNA reads TGTGCCATCAGTGAGCTAGACAGGGCCGACGAGCAGTACTTC. It translates to CAISELDRADEQYF.